The text below deals with one T cell receptor (beta chain). The antigen is not known. The assay was immunoSEQ multiplex PCR, and TCRdb's table has in-frame clones only and misses some. Among over 120,000 clones listed, about 87% were seen once. The donors formed part of the approximately 120-subject validation cohort, distinct from the approximately 640-subject first cohort. This record belongs to a study of cytomegalovirus exposure and HLA in healthy donors. Overall study context: The platform used for the 120 or so validation repertoires matched that of the 650 to 750 first-cohort repertoires, a later analysis reported.

Germline loops: CDR1 MGHRA, CDR2 YSYEKL. The CDR3 consists of 16 residues. V trimming: 2 bases; J trimming: 3 bases; junction bases outside the gene matches: 4. Study observations and caveats: As confirmed in vitro, three CMV-associated chains were specific for CMV antigens. The classifier reportedly diagnosed cytomegalovirus status with high specificity and sensitivity.

The source material was PBMCs. The TCR was taken from a woman aged 25 to 39 in good health and CMV-seropositive. The chain combines TRBV4-1 with TRBJ1-3, with 10 bases identical to TRBD1. CDR3 residues: CASSQWDRGFGNTIYF. The CDR3 DNA follows: TGCGCCAGCAGCCAATGGGACAGGGGTTTTGGAAACACCATATATTTT.